The rows below give T cell receptor beta chains drawn from one sample of a study of beta chain features in type 1 diabetes. Sequenced by immunoSEQ multiplex PCR; TCRdb stores in-frame clones only, minus some. The sample has about 410,000 clones, roughly 13% seen once. Sequenced sample: naive CD4+ T cells from blood. The receptors shown here come from a young man in good health. CDR3s include the opening cysteine and the closing phenylalanine or tryptophan. The order of the fields is D gene, V gene, J gene, CDR3 protein. D genes are given only for firm matches.

>TRBD2|TRBV5-1|TRBJ2-1
CASSLEAGSSYNEQFF
>TRBD2|TRBV9|TRBJ2-3
CASSVVGLAGVMGTQYF
>.|TRBV14|TRBJ2-5
CASSQRETQYF
>.|TRBV19|TRBJ2-5
CASHSTYQETQYF
>.|TRBV15|TRBJ2-7
CATSSNSPYEQYF
>.|TRBV19|TRBJ1-5
CARKGPQHF
>.|TRBV27|TRBJ2-3
CASKLMGGTDTQYF
>.|TRBV15|TRBJ1-1
CATLPRRLTNTEAFF
>.|TRBV29-1|TRBJ1-2
CSVASPNYGYTF
>.|TRBV5-4|TRBJ1-1
CASSFGGQNTEAFF
>TRBD2|TRBV9|TRBJ2-5
CASSVAAGVEETQYF
>.|TRBV10-3|TRBJ2-5
CAISTASRERASQETQYF
>TRBD2|TRBV7-9|TRBJ2-1
CASSLGTSGLSSYNEQFF
>.|TRBV7-2|TRBJ2-1
CASSLAEGPKQFF
>.|TRBV19|TRBJ2-2
CASRTAGELFF
>TRBD2|TRBV10-3|TRBJ2-1
CAISESLAGGTYNEQFF
>.|TRBV6-1|TRBJ2-1
CASMDQEFYNEQFF
>TRBD1|TRBV27|TRBJ2-5
CASSFRTGGRETQYF
>.|TRBV13|TRBJ1-1
CASSLGDRPVAEAFF
>.|TRBV29-1|TRBJ2-5
CSVTPNGVTGTQYF
>.|TRBV20-1|TRBJ1-1
CSAREAYRSFF
>.|TRBV9|TRBJ1-6
CASSVGQTNNSPLHF
>.|TRBV18|TRBJ2-3
CASSLDWTDTQYF
>.|TRBV29-1|TRBJ2-3
CSVAPGTSTDTQYF
>.|TRBV9|TRBJ1-1
CASSDRVESTEAFF
>.|TRBV12-5|TRBJ1-6
CASGLGLGSPLHF
>.|TRBV11-2|TRBJ2-3
CASSLDGSSTDTQYF
>.|TRBV29-1|TRBJ1-1
CSVGHNTEAFF
>.|TRBV28|TRBJ2-5
CASSRDRVIETQYF
>.|TRBV9|TRBJ2-2
CASSQNGELFF
>.|TRBV7-9|TRBJ2-3
CASSWTGADTQYF
>TRBD1|TRBV7-3|TRBJ2-3
CASSLRTGAPDTQYF
>.|TRBV6-5|TRBJ2-1
CASSIGISYNEQFF
>.|TRBV15|TRBJ2-7
CATSRALLGHEQYF
>.|TRBV7-2|TRBJ2-5
CASSLYGASPPAQYF
>TRBD1|TRBV10-3|TRBJ2-7
CAISERTGGSNEQYF
>.|TRBV30|TRBJ2-1
CAWRRGSQQFF
>TRBD2|TRBV10-3|TRBJ2-3
CATRLREADTQYF
>.|TRBV7-6|TRBJ2-1
CASSSRTRAYNEQFF
>.|TRBV4-2|TRBJ2-5
CASSQGALLDTQETQYF
>.|TRBV2|TRBJ1-3
CASSEANGDTIYF
>TRBD1|TRBV18|TRBJ1-1
CASSPRRTGGTEAFF
>TRBD2|TRBV7-8|TRBJ2-1
CASSLSLADYYNEQFF
>.|TRBV30|TRBJ2-5
CAGGRRTAQETQYF
>TRBD2|TRBV27|TRBJ2-3
CASSYTRAGVKRDTQYF
>.|TRBV5-6|TRBJ2-3
CASSAQRKRPTDTQYF
>.|TRBV29-1|TRBJ2-3
CSKGGASTDTQYF
>.|TRBV11-2|TRBJ2-3
CASLNTGGKNTQYF
>.|TRBV29-1|TRBJ2-1
CSVEEQSSYNEQFF
>.|TRBV9|TRBJ2-1
CASSVRTVTYNEQFF
>.|TRBV19|TRBJ2-5
CASSISTRSLETQYF
>TRBD2|TRBV27|TRBJ2-5
CASRQRGIPWETQYF
>.|TRBV7-9|TRBJ2-1
CASSGGWQQLNNEQFF
>TRBD1|TRBV5-1|TRBJ2-3
CASSEDRATTDTQYF